Described below is a single T cell receptor (beta chain) sequence and its context. The antigen is not known. The data derive from a study of response to subunit inactivated influenza vaccine. The study, taken as a whole, reports: After each seasonal influenza vaccination, few new T cells are recruited, the authors suggested.

TCRdb recomputed calls from the RT-PCR reads with MiXCR, one row per CDR3 protein. This table holds 500,000 to 750,000 distinct CDR3 sequences, 14% found once. Germline V gene data show CDR1 as SEHNR and CDR2 as FQNEAQ (reference sequence). The CDR3 spans 15 residues. V was cut by 5 bases and J by 1 base, with 14 bases left in between. The material sequenced was PBMCs from blood, taken 12 days after vaccination. The sequence was obtained from a man between 45 and 60 years old who received an inactivated influenza vaccine. This sequence joins TRBV7-9 and TRBJ1-2; D may be TRBD1 (5 bases). CDR3 sequence: CASSTGTGFNYGYTF. CDR3 DNA: TGTGCCAGCAGCACTGGGACGGGGTTTAACTATGGCTACACCTTC.